This is a list of T cell receptor beta chains from one sample in a study of OX40 agonist ivuxolimab in advanced cancers. The repertoire was sequenced with immunoSEQ multiplex PCR; TCRdb's copy has only in-frame clones and lacks some. Of approximately 100,000 clones listed, 90% are singletons. The starting material was CD4+ or CD8+ T cells sorted from blood, obtained in a trial of the OX40 agonist ivuxolimab. Every receptor here comes from an adult with an advanced solid tumor such as melanoma, head and neck, liver or kidney cancer. CDR3s include the opening cysteine and the closing phenylalanine or tryptophan. Fields, in order: V gene, J gene, clone size, D gene, CDR3 DNA, CDR3 protein. D genes are given only for firm matches. Clone size appears in some rows only: once, few, many, or a class for an expanded clone.

>TRBV29-1|TRBJ2-5|-|-
TGCAGCGTTGAATGGGACGATGAAGAGACCCAGTACTTC
CSVEWDDEETQYF
>TRBV5-1|TRBJ2-6|once|TRBD1
TGCGCCAGCAGCTACCGGACAGGGTCCTCTGGGGCCAACGTCCTGACTTTC
CASSYRTGSSGANVLTF
>TRBV2|TRBJ2-7|few|TRBD1
TGTGCCAGCAGTGAGGGACAGGGGTCCTACGAGCAGTACTTC
CASSEGQGSYEQYF
>TRBV7-2|TRBJ2-5|-|-
TGTGCCAGCAGCTTAAACGGGCACCTTCAAGAGACCCAGTACTTC
CASSLNGHLQETQYF
>TRBV28|TRBJ1-1|-|-
TGTGCCAGCAGAGCCGGGAACTTGAACACTGAAGCTTTCTTT
CASRAGNLNTEAFF
>TRBV5-6|TRBJ2-5|few|-
TGTGCCAGCAGCTTGTGGGAGACCCAGTACTTC
CASSLWETQYF
>TRBV6-1|TRBJ2-7|-|TRBD2
TGTGCCAGCTGGGGGCTTGGCGGGAGGGGCTACGAGCAGTACTTC
CASWGLGGRGYEQYF
>TRBV10-3|TRBJ1-2|-|TRBD1
TGTGCCATCAATCCGGGACAGGGCGGCTATGGCTACACCTTC
CAINPGQGGYGYTF
>TRBV5-1|TRBJ2-7|-|TRBD1
TGCGCCAGCAGGCAGGGACAGGTCCACGAGCAGTACTTC
CASRQGQVHEQYF
>TRBV4-3|TRBJ2-7|-|-
TGCGCCAGCAGCCAAGTTAGGGGGAGTGTCGACGAGCAGTACTTC
CASSQVRGSVDEQYF
>TRBV7-2|TRBJ2-1|-|TRBD2
TGTGCCAGCACAGCGACTAGCGGGAGAATTGAGCAGTTCTTC
CASTATSGRIEQFF
>TRBV19|TRBJ2-1|-|TRBD2
TGTGCCAGTAGTATCCTTCGGACTAGCGGGAACAATGAGCAGTTCTTC
CASSILRTSGNNEQFF
>TRBV28|TRBJ1-2|-|-
TGTGCTTCTAGGGGCTATGGCTACACCTTC
CASRGYGYTF
>TRBV5-4|TRBJ2-2|-|TRBD2
TGTGCCAGCAGCCGAAGAGCGGGAGATCCGGGCGGGGAGCTGTTTTTT
CASSRRAGDPGGELFF
>TRBV5-1|TRBJ2-1|-|TRBD2
TGCGCCAGCAGCTTCTTAGCGGGAGGCAGGGATGAGCAGTTCTTC
CASSFLAGGRDEQFF
>TRBV7-6|TRBJ2-5|-|-
TGTGCCAGCAGCTTAGCGCTTCGGGAGACCCAGTACTTC
CASSLALRETQYF
>TRBV7-8|TRBJ2-1|once|TRBD2
TGTGCCAGCAGCTTAGAGGTAGCGGGAGAGGGCAATGAGCAGTTCTTC
CASSLEVAGEGNEQFF
>TRBV5-1|TRBJ2-7|-|-
TGCGCCAGCAGCGGGCGGGACGGTAGCTACGAGCAGTACTTC
CASSGRDGSYEQYF
>TRBV5-8|TRBJ1-4|-|-
TGTGCCAGCAGCTTGGGCCCAGGGGCCAACAATGAAAAACTGTTTTTT
CASSLGPGANNEKLFF
>TRBV9|TRBJ1-2|-|-
TGTGCCAGCAGCGTAGATCCCAGGCAGGGAGCTAACTATGGCTACACCTTC
CASSVDPRQGANYGYTF
>TRBV18|TRBJ2-1|-|-
TGTGCCAGCTCCGATAGGGACAACAATGAGCAGTTCTTC
CASSDRDNNEQFF
>TRBV11-3|TRBJ1-1|many|-
TGTGCCAGCAGCTTTGGTAGAGTACAGGGAGAGGCTTTCTTT
CASSFGRVQGEAFF
>TRBV6-1|TRBJ1-2|few|-
TGTGCCAGCAGTGAAGCAGGCGACAGCCACTATGGCTACACCTTC
CASSEAGDSHYGYTF
>TRBV6-6|TRBJ1-3|once|-
TGTGCCAGCAGTTACACCGACAGGGGAAACACCATATATTTT
CASSYTDRGNTIYF
>TRBV4-3|TRBJ2-7|-|TRBD1
TGCGCCAGCAGCCAAGAAGGGCAGGGGGCGTACGAGCAGTACTTC
CASSQEGQGAYEQYF
>TRBV5-8|TRBJ2-3|-|TRBD2
TGTGCCAGCTCCCGACTAGCGGGCACAGATACGCAGTATTTT
CASSRLAGTDTQYF
>TRBV14|TRBJ2-2|-|-
TGTGCCAGCAGCCAAGGACTCCCCAACACCGGGGAGCTGTTTTTT
CASSQGLPNTGELFF
>TRBV11-3|TRBJ2-7|-|-
TGTGCCAGCAGCTTAGAAGGAGGGGCCTACGAGCAGTACTTC
CASSLEGGAYEQYF
>TRBV10-3|TRBJ1-2|few|-
TGTGCCATCAGTGAGTCAAGGGGGGAGGATGGCTACACCTTC
CAISESRGEDGYTF
>TRBV5-4|TRBJ1-1|-|-
TGTGCCAGCAGCTTGCCCGCCCTGCAGGGGGAAGCTTTCTTT
CASSLPALQGEAFF
>TRBV29-1|TRBJ1-1|-|TRBD1
TGCAGCGTTGGACAGGGGGCTTCGGGTGAAGCTTTCTTT
CSVGQGASGEAFF
>TRBV6-6|TRBJ2-7|-|TRBD1
TGTGCCAGCAGGGAGGACAGGGGGCTAGCGTACGAGCAGTACTTC
CASREDRGLAYEQYF
>TRBV9|TRBJ2-2|few|-
TGTGCCAGCAGCAAGAGAGGTTCGGACACCGGGGAGCTGTTTTTT
CASSKRGSDTGELFF
>TRBV10-2|TRBJ2-7|few|-
TGCGCCAGCGAAGGGGGACTTTACGAGCAGTACTTC
CASEGGLYEQYF
>TRBV5-5|TRBJ2-7|-|-
TGTGCCAGCAGCTTGGAACCCCCCCGACAAGCAACGTACTTC
CASSLEPPRQATYF
>TRBV6-5|TRBJ2-7|-|-
TGTGCCAGCAGTTACCTGCAACGACGGGACGAGCAGTACTTC
CASSYLQRRDEQYF
>TRBV5-4|TRBJ1-4|-|-
TGTGCCAGCAGCTTGGATCAGGGGAGGCATGAAAAACTGTTTTTT
CASSLDQGRHEKLFF
>TRBV6-1|TRBJ2-7|many|-
TGTGCCAGCAGTGTTGCTCGGGGGGCCGCCTACGAGCAGTACTTC
CASSVARGAAYEQYF
>TRBV6-6|TRBJ1-1|once|-
TGTGCCAGCAGTTACCTACAGAATCCTGAAGCTTTCTTT
CASSYLQNPEAFF
>TRBV29-1|TRBJ2-7|-|TRBD2
TGCAGCGTTGACGGGACTAGCGGGCACTCCTACGAGCAGTACTTC
CSVDGTSGHSYEQYF
>TRBV5-1|TRBJ2-7|-|-
TGCGCCAGCAGCTGGACTGGGGCGTCCTACGAGCAGTACTTC
CASSWTGASYEQYF
>TRBV18|TRBJ2-5|-|-
TGTGCCAGCTCACCAACCGGGCCGGCGCCGGCCCAGTACTTC
CASSPTGPAPAQYF
>TRBV5-1|TRBJ2-2|-|TRBD1
TGCGCCAGCAGCACCCGACAGGGCCAAAACACCGGGGAGCTGTTTTTT
CASSTRQGQNTGELFF
>TRBV7-9|TRBJ2-7|-|-
TGTGCCAGCAGCTTAAATCGAGGCCCCTACGAGCAGTACTTC
CASSLNRGPYEQYF
>TRBV29-1|TRBJ2-7|-|TRBD2
TGCAGCGTTAGGGGGGCGGGAGGGCCCAGTCCACGCGGGGACGAGCAGTACTTC
CSVRGAGGPSPRGDEQYF
>TRBV5-5|TRBJ2-3|-|TRBD2
TGTGCCAGCAGCTTAGAAGCGGGATCTAGCACAGATACGCAGTATTTT
CASSLEAGSSTDTQYF
>TRBV27|TRBJ2-7|-|-
TGTGCCACCAGTGGGGAGCAGTACTTC
CATSGEQYF
>TRBV18|TRBJ2-7|-|-
TGTGCCAGCTCACCATTTGGCGACAGCTACGAGCAGTACTTC
CASSPFGDSYEQYF
>TRBV7-2|TRBJ2-7|-|-
TGTGCCAGCAGCTTAGCGGGAGCAGGAGTCCTTACCGAGCAGTACTTC
CASSLAGAGVLTEQYF
>TRBV5-4|TRBJ2-5|-|TRBD2
TGTGCCAGCAGCTTGGGGAGGGTGACTAGCGAGAGGACCCAGTACTTC
CASSLGRVTSERTQYF
>TRBV4-1|TRBJ2-7|-|TRBD2
TGCGCCAGCAGCCAACTAACTTTACTAGCGGGACCGCACGAGCAGTACTTC
CASSQLTLLAGPHEQYF
>TRBV6-1|TRBJ2-5|-|-
TGTGCCAGCCGCCCAGACTACCAAGAGACCCAGTACTTC
CASRPDYQETQYF
>TRBV10-3|TRBJ2-6|-|-
TGTGCCATCAGTGAGTCTGGGGCCAACGTCCTGACTTTC
CAISESGANVLTF
>TRBV4-1|TRBJ2-1|-|TRBD2
TGCGCCAGCAGCCCGCTAGCGGGAGGAAACAATGAGCAGTTCTTC
CASSPLAGGNNEQFF
>TRBV7-6|TRBJ2-5|-|TRBD1
TGTGCCAGCAGCACCAACAGGGGTCTTGAGACCCAGTACTTC
CASSTNRGLETQYF